The entry below describes one TCR beta chain. What it binds is unknown. The sample belongs to a study of beta chain features in type 1 diabetes. Trimming took 7 bases from V and 1 from J, leaving 15 bases between them. CDR3 length: 14 residues. The germline CDR1 and CDR2 sequences are SQVTM and ANQGSEA. The sequenced template was cDNA made from the entire isolated RNA. Profiling relied on immunoSEQ multiplex PCR, and the TCRdb table lists in-frame clones only, not all of them. The sample consists of 150,000 to 200,000 clones, about 63% of them appearing once. Findings and limits, study-wide: Among patients with Type 1 diabetes, TCRB CDR3s were moderately but significantly shorter in every one of the four CD4+ subsets.

The chain uses TRBV29-1 and TRBJ2-3; no clear D. The TCR originated in a man aged 25-45 years with type 1 diabetes. The sample consisted of naive CD4+ T cells from blood. The CDR3 reads CSGGPRQGTDTQYF. The CDR3, as DNA: TGCAGCGGTGGGCCCCGGCAAGGCACAGATACGCAGTATTTT.